This is a list of T cell receptor beta chains from one sample in a study of CD8 T cells in Susac syndrome. TCRdb reprocessed the immunoSEQ multiplex PCR reads with MiXCR, giving one entry per CDR3 protein. The data show about 120,000 distinct CDR3 sequences, about 92% seen once. The sequenced sample was CD4+ T cells from PBMCs. These receptor sequences come from a human donor with multiple sclerosis. Both conserved end residues are part of each CDR3. D genes are given only for firm matches. Some rows have no size entry. The others give once, few or many, or a class for an expanded clone.

v_gene,abundance,d_gene,j_gene,CDR3aa,CDR3nt
TRBV7-9,-,-,TRBJ1-3,CASSFTGSGNTIYF,TGTGCCAGCAGCTTTACGGGGTCTGGAAACACCATATATTTT
TRBV20-1,-,-,TRBJ2-1,CSAYLTGRSNEQFF,TGCAGTGCTTACCTTACCGGGAGAAGTAATGAGCAGTTCTTC
TRBV28,-,TRBD1,TRBJ1-1,CASLRDRGTGGTEAFF,TGTGCCAGTCTCCGGGACAGGGGGACCGGAGGGACTGAAGCTTTCTTT
TRBV6-4,-,-,TRBJ1-2,CASSQGANYGYTF,TGTGCCAGCTCACAGGGAGCTAACTATGGCTACACCTTC
TRBV9,-,TRBD1,TRBJ2-2,CASSVTGTGRYTGELFF,TGTGCCAGCAGCGTAACCGGGACAGGGAGGTACACCGGGGAGCTGTTTTTT
TRBV3-1,once,-,TRBJ1-2,CASSLTLYNYGYTF,TGTGCCAGCAGCCTAACTCTCTACAACTATGGCTACACCTTC
TRBV12-3/TRBV12-4,-,-,TRBJ1-2,CASTRARYYGYTF,TGTGCCAGCACCAGAGCCCGGTACTATGGCTACACCTTC
TRBV5-1,once,-,TRBJ1-6,CASSLVGGDASPLHF,TGCGCCAGCAGCTTGGTCGGGGGGGACGCTTCACCCCTCCACTTT
TRBV18,once,TRBD1,TRBJ1-1,CASSKWGQGVNTEAFF,TGTGCCAGCTCGAAATGGGGACAGGGGGTGAACACTGAAGCTTTCTTT
TRBV28,-,-,TRBJ2-1,CASTTGAGEQFF,TGTGCCAGCACGACGGGGGCCGGTGAGCAGTTCTTC
TRBV12-5,once,TRBD2,TRBJ2-3,CASGLAGSLSTDTQYF,TGTGCTAGTGGCCTAGCGGGGAGTCTCAGCACAGATACGCAGTATTTT
TRBV9,-,-,TRBJ2-2,CASSVRDVFTGELFF,TGTGCCAGCAGCGTGCGGGATGTATTCACCGGGGAGCTGTTTTTT
TRBV24-1,-,-,TRBJ2-2,CATSDTNTGELFF,TGTGCCACCAGTGATACGAACACCGGGGAGCTGTTTTTT
TRBV2,-,-,TRBJ1-2,CASSGVVGQGYGYTF,TGTGCCAGTTCAGGGGTAGTAGGTCAGGGGTATGGCTACACCTTC
TRBV28,-,-,TRBJ2-1,CASSLNEQFF,TGTGCCAGCAGTTTGAATGAGCAGTTCTTC
TRBV7-6,-,TRBD1,TRBJ1-5,CASSPGTARGDQPQHF,TGTGCCAGCAGCCCAGGGACAGCCCGGGGTGATCAGCCCCAGCATTTT
TRBV5-1,-,TRBD1,TRBJ1-1,CASSLGTAGNTEAFF,TGCGCCAGCAGCCTAGGGACAGCAGGCAACACTGAAGCTTTCTTT
TRBV19,once,TRBD2,TRBJ2-3,CASSMGLAGSTDTQYF,TGTGCCAGTAGTATGGGACTAGCGGGATCCACAGATACGCAGTATTTT
TRBV7-2,-,-,TRBJ2-4,CASSSVGTENIQYF,TGTGCCAGCAGCTCTGTGGGGACGGAAAACATTCAGTACTTC
TRBV3-1,-,-,TRBJ2-5,CASSQDLGGTQYF,TGTGCCAGCAGCCAAGATCTCGGGGGGACCCAGTACTTC
TRBV12-3/TRBV12-4,-,TRBD1,TRBJ1-5,CASAPGGQGDQPQHF,TGTGCCAGCGCCCCAGGGGGACAGGGGGATCAGCCCCAGCATTTT
TRBV29-1,-,TRBD2,TRBJ2-7,CSAAGGTVSYEQYF,TGCAGCGCAGCGGGGGGAACGGTCTCCTACGAGCAGTACTTC
TRBV7-9,once,-,TRBJ2-5,CASNRGLGETQYF,TGTGCCTCTAACCGGGGTTTGGGAGAGACCCAGTACTTC
TRBV20-1,-,-,TRBJ2-1,CSASNPGTKYNEQFF,TGCAGTGCTAGTAACCCCGGGACAAAGTACAATGAGCAGTTCTTC
TRBV6-1,-,TRBD1,TRBJ2-7,CASSRTGDRGGYEQYF,TGTGCCAGCAGCCGGACCGGAGACAGGGGGGGTTACGAGCAGTACTTC
TRBV7-9,-,-,TRBJ1-1,CASSLGIGTEAFF,TGTGCCAGCAGCTTAGGTATCGGTACTGAAGCTTTCTTT
TRBV5-1,-,TRBD2,TRBJ2-2,CASSPRDGGTGELFF,TGCGCCAGCAGCCCACGGGACGGGGGGACCGGGGAGCTGTTTTTT
TRBV13,once,TRBD2,TRBJ2-1,CASSLGLLAGGELQFF,TGTGCCAGCAGCTTAGGCCTCCTAGCGGGGGGGGAACTACAGTTCTTC
TRBV7-6,once,-,TRBJ2-1,CASSSSTGRMVREQFF,TGTGCCAGCAGTTCGAGCACGGGCAGGATGGTTAGGGAGCAGTTCTTC
TRBV20-1,-,-,TRBJ2-7,CGIRGSWDEQYF,TGCGGAATCCGTGGGTCTTGGGACGAGCAGTACTTC
TRBV29-1,-,TRBD1,TRBJ2-2,CSVGDRFNTGELFF,TGCAGCGTGGGGGACAGATTCAACACCGGGGAGCTGTTTTTT
TRBV30,-,-,TRBJ1-1,CAWSLDSAEAFF,TGTGCCTGGAGCCTGGATTCAGCTGAAGCTTTCTTT
TRBV5-4,-,-,TRBJ2-5,CASSSNRLQETQYF,TGTGCCAGCAGCTCGAACAGGCTTCAAGAGACCCAGTACTTC
TRBV5-1,-,-,TRBJ1-2,CASSLDRAENGYTF,TGCGCCAGCAGCTTGGACAGGGCGGAAAATGGCTACACCTTC
TRBV12-3/TRBV12-4,-,TRBD1,TRBJ2-7,CASSLTGTGFIEQYF,TGTGCCAGCAGTCTGACCGGGACAGGGTTCATCGAGCAGTACTTC
TRBV3-1,-,-,TRBJ1-2,CASTADSLGRGYTF,TGTGCCAGCACCGCCGACTCCCTCGGACGTGGCTACACCTTC
TRBV7-2,-,-,TRBJ1-3,CASSLARGGLSRGNTIYF,TGTGCCAGCAGCTTAGCGCGGGGAGGCTTATCGAGGGGAAACACCATATATTTT
TRBV5-1,-,TRBD1,TRBJ1-1,CASSWDRGGTEAFF,TGCGCCAGCAGCTGGGACAGGGGAGGCACTGAAGCTTTCTTT
TRBV6-1,-,TRBD1,TRBJ2-3,CASSHGTGRLNPTDTQYF,TGTGCCAGCAGCCACGGGACAGGGCGTTTAAACCCCACAGATACGCAGTATTTT
TRBV11-2,-,-,TRBJ2-3,CASSFLRTSDTQYF,TGTGCCAGCAGCTTCCTCCGGACGAGCGATACGCAGTATTTT
TRBV2,-,-,TRBJ1-5,CASSAEPYQPQHF,TGTGCCAGCAGTGCGGAACCTTATCAGCCCCAGCATTTT
TRBV7-9,-,-,TRBJ2-7,CASSFDRGKINSYEQYF,TGTGCCAGCAGCTTCGATAGGGGAAAGATTAACTCCTACGAGCAGTACTTC
TRBV28,-,-,TRBJ2-5,CASSLSGSGETQYF,TGTGCCAGCAGTTTATCTGGTTCGGGGGAGACCCAGTACTTC
TRBV3-1,-,TRBD1,TRBJ2-7,CASSHRGQGSYEQYF,TGTGCCAGCAGCCACCGCGGACAGGGGAGCTACGAGCAGTACTTC